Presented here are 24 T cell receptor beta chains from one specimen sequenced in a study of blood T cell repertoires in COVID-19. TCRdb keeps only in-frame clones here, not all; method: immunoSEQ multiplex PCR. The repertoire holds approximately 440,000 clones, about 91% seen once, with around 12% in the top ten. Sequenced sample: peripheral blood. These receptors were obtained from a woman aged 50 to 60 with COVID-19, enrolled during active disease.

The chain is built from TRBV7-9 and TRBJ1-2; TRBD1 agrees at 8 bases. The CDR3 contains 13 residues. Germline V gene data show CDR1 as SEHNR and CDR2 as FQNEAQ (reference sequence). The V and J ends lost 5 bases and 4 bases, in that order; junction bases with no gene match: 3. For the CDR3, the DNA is TGTGCCAGCAGCCCGGGACAGGCCTATGGCTACACCTTC. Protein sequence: CASSPGQAYGYTF. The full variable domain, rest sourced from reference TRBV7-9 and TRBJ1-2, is DTGVSQNPRHKITKRGQNVTFRCDPISEHNRLYWYRQTLGQGPEFLTYFQNEAQLEKSRLLSDRFSAERPKGSFSTLEIQRTEQGDSAMYLCASSPGQAYGYTFGSGTRLTVV.

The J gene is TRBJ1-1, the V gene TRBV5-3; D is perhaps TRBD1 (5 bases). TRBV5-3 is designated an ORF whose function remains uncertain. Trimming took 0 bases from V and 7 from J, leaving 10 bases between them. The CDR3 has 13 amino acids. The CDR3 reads CARSLATALEAFF. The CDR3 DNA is TGTGCCAGAAGCTTGGCGACAGCTCTTGAAGCTTTCTTT.

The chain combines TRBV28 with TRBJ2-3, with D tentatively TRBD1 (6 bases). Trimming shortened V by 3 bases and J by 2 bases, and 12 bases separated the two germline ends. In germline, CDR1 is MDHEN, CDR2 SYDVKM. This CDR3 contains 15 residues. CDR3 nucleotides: TGTGCCAGCAGTTTTTCCGACAGGCTCACAGATACGCAGTATTTT. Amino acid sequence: CASSFSDRLTDTQYF.

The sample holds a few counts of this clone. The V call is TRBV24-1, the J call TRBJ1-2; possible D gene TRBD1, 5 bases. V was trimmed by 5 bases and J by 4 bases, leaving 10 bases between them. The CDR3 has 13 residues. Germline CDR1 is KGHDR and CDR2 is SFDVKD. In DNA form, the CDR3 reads TGTGCCACCAGTGCCCTAGACAGCTATGGCTACACCTTC. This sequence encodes CATSALDSYGYTF.

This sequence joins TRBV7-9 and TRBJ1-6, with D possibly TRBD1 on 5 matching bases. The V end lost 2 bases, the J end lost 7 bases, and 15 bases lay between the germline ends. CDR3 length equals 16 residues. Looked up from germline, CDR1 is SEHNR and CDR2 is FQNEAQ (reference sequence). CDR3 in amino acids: CASSLFNGGSNSPLHF. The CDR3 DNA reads TGTGCCAGCAGCTTATTTAACGGGGGTTCGAATTCACCCCTCCACTTT.

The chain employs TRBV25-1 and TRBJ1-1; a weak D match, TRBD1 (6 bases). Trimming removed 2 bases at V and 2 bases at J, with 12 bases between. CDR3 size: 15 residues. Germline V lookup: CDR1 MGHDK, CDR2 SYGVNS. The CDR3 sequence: CASSETTGPNTEAFF. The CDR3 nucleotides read TGTGCCAGCAGTGAAACCACAGGGCCCAACACTGAAGCTTTCTTT.

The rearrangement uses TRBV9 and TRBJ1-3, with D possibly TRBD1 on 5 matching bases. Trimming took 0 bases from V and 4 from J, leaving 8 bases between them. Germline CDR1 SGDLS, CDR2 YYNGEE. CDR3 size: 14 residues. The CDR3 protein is CASSVVAGGNTIYF. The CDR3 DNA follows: TGTGCCAGCAGCGTAGTGGCAGGGGGAAACACCATATATTTT.

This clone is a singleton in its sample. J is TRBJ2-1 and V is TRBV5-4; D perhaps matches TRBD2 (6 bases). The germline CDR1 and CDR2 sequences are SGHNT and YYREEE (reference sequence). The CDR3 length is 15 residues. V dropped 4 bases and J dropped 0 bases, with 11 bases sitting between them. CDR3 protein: CASSVSGSSYNEQFF. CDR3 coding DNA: TGTGCCAGCAGCGTTAGCGGCAGCTCCTACAATGAGCAGTTCTTC. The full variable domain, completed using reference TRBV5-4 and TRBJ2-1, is ETGVTQSPTHLIKTRGQQVTLRCSSQSGHNTVSWYQQALGQGPQFIFQYYREEENGRGNFPPRFSGLQFPNYSSELNVNALELDDSALYLCASSVSGSSYNEQFFGPGTRLTVL.

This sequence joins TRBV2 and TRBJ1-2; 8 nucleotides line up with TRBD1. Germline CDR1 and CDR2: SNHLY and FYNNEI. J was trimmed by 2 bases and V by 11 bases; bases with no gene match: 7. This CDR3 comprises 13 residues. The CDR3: CAERTGPNYGYTF. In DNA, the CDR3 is TGTGCCGAAAGGACAGGGCCAAACTATGGCTACACCTTC.

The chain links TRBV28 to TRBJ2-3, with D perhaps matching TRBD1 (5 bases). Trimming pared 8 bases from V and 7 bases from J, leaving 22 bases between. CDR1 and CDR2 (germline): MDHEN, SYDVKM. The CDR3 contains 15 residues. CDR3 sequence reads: CASSLTQGPGHTQYF. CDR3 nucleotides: TGTGCCAGCTCTTTGACCCAAGGGCCAGGGCATACGCAGTATTTT.

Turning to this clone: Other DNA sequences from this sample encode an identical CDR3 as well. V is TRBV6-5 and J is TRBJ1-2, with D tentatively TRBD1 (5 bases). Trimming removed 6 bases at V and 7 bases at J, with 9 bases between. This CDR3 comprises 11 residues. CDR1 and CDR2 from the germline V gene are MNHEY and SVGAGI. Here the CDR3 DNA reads TGTGCCAGCAGCCCGGGGGGTGGCTACACCTTC. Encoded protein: CASSPGGGYTF.

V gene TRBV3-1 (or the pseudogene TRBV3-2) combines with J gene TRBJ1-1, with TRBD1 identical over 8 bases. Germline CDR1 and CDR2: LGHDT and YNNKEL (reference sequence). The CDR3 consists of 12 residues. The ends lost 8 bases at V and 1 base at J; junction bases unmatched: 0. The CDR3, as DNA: TGTGCCAGCGGACAGGGGAACACTGAAGCTTTCTTT. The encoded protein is CASGQGNTEAFF.

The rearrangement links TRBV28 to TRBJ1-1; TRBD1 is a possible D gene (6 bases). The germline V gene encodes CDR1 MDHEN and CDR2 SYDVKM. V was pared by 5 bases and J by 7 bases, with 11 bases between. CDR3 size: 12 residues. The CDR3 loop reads CASSPWTVEAFF. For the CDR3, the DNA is TGTGCCAGCAGTCCTTGGACAGTTGAAGCTTTCTTT.

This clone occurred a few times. The CDR3 loop reads CASSLESQAFF. DNA of the CDR3: TGTGCCAGCAGCTTGGAGAGCCAAGCTTTCTTT. This chain joins TRBV5-4 and TRBJ1-1; unclear D gene. Trimming took 0 bases from V and 9 from J, leaving 6 bases between them. The CDR3 extends over 11 amino acids. Germline assignment: CDR1 SGHNT and CDR2 YYREEE (reference sequence).

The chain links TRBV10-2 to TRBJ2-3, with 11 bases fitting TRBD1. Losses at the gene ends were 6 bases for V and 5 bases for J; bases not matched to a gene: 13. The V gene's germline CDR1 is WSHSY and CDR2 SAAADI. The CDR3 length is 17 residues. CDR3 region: CASRDLLGQGARDTQYF. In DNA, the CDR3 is TGCGCCAGCAGGGACCTCCTAGGACAGGGGGCGAGAGATACGCAGTATTTT.

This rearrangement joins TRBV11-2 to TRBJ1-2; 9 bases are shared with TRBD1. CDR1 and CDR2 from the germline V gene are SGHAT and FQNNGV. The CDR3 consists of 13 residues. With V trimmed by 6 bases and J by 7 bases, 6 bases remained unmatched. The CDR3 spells CASSSGTGFGYTF. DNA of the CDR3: TGTGCCAGCAGTTCCGGGACAGGGTTTGGCTACACCTTC.

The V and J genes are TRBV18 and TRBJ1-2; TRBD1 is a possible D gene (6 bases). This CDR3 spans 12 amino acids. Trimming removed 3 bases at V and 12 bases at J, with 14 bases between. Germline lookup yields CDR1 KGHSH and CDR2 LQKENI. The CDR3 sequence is CASSPIQGVDTF. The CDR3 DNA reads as TGTGCCAGCTCACCTATACAGGGAGTGGACACCTTC.

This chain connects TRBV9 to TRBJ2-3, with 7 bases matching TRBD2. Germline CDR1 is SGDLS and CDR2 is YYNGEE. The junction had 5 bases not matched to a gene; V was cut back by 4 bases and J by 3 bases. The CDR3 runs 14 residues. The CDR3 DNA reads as TGTGCCAGCAGCCCCCACGGGAGGACAGATACGCAGTATTTT. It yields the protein CASSPHGRTDTQYF. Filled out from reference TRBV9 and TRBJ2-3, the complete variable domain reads DSGVTQTPKHLITATGQRVTLRCSPRSGDLSVYWYQQSLDQGLQFLIQYYNGEERAKGNILERFSAQQFPDLHSELNLSSLELGDSALYFCASSPHGRTDTQYFGPGTRLTVL.

The CDR3 coding sequence is TGTGCCAGTAGTATGTGGGATCAGCTAGCAGGGGGCGAGAACTATGGCTACACCTTC. Protein sequence: CASSMWDQLAGGENYGYTF. This chain links TRBV19 with TRBJ1-2, with 8 bases that match TRBD1. Trimming removed 3 bases from V and 2 bases from J; junction bases left unmatched: 17. This CDR3 has 19 residues. Germline CDR1 is LNHDA and CDR2 is SQIVND (reference sequence). Full variable domain (outside the CDR3, taken from reference TRBV19 and TRBJ1-2): DGGITQSPKYLFRKEGQNVTLSCEQNLNHDAMYWYRQDPGQGLRLIYYSQIVNDFQKGDIAEGYSVSREKKESFPLTVTSAQKNPTAFYLCASSMWDQLAGGENYGYTFGSGTRLTVV.

The CDR3, as DNA: TGTGCCAGCATCCCAAAAAACTCAGCGGACTACGAGCAGTACTTC. It specifies CASIPKNSADYEQYF. The chain uses TRBV21-1 and TRBJ2-7; the table's D call, TRBD2, has no DNA check behind it. TRBV21-1 is described as a pseudogene. The CDR3 has 15 residues.

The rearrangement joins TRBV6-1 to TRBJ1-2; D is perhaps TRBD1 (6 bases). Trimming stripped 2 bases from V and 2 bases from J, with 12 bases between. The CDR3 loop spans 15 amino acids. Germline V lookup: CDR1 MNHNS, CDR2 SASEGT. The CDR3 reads CASSESGAANYGYTF. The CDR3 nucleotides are TGTGCCAGCAGTGAATCAGGGGCTGCAAACTATGGCTACACCTTC.

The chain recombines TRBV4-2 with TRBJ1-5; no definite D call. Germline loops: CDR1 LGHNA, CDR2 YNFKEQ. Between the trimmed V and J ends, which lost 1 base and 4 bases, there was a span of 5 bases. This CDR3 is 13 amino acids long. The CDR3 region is CASSQAVNQPQHF. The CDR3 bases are TGTGCCAGCAGCCAAGCTGTAAATCAGCCCCAGCATTTT.

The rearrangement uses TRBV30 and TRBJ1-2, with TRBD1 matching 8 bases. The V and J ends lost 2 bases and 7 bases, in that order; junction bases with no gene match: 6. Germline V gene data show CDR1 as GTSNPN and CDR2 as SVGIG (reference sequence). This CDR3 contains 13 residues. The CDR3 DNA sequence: TGTGCCTGGAGTTCGGACAGGGTAGTTGGCTACACCTTC. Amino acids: CAWSSDRVVGYTF. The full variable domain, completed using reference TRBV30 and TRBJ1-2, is SQTIHQWPATLVQPVGSPLSLECTVEGTSNPNLYWYRQAAGRGLQLLFYSVGIGQISSEVPQNLSASRPQDRQFILSSKKLLLSDSGFYLCAWSSDRVVGYTFGSGTRLTVV.

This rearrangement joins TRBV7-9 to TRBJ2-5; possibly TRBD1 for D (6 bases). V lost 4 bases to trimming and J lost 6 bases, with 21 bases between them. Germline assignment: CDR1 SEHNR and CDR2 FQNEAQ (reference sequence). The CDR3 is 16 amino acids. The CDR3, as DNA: TGTGCCAGCAGCTCAATACAGGGACGAGGGGAGAAGACCCAGTACTTC. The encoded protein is CASSSIQGRGEKTQYF.